These 14 T cell receptor beta chains came from one sample sequenced in a study of blood T cell repertoires in COVID-19. Assay used: immunoSEQ multiplex PCR; TCRdb lists only in-frame clones, some missing. The sample has roughly 200,000 clones, around four fifths seen once. Source material: PBMCs or T cells enriched from blood (not recorded which). The receptors derive from a man aged 35 to 55 who had recovered from COVID-19.

The chain uses TRBV7-9 and TRBJ1-1; a weak D match, TRBD1 (5 bases). Per the germline V gene, CDR1 is SEHNR and CDR2 is FQNEAQ (reference sequence). V lost 6 bases, J lost 1 base, and 9 bases lay in between. CDR3 length: 13 amino acids. The CDR3: CASRTQANTEAFF. DNA of the CDR3: TGTGCCAGCAGGACACAGGCGAACACTGAAGCTTTCTTT.

V and J are TRBV27 and TRBJ1-5; perhaps TRBD1 as D (6 bases). The germline gives CDR1 MNHEY, CDR2 SMNVEV (reference sequence). The CDR3 length is 14 residues. V was shortened by 5 bases and J by 5 bases, with 13 bases between the two germline ends. CDR3 DNA: TGTGCCAGCAGTCAGGGGCAGTCTTATCAGCCCCAGCATTTT. Translating it yields CASSQGQSYQPQHF.

The gene calls are TRBV3-1 (or the pseudogene TRBV3-2) and TRBJ1-6, with D uncertain. Germline CDR1 is LGHDT and CDR2 is YNNKEL (reference sequence). Between the trimmed V and J ends, which lost 5 bases and 7 bases, there was a span of 15 bases. The CDR3 has 15 amino acids. In DNA, the CDR3 is TGTGCCAGCAGCACACTAGGGATAACGAATTCACCCCTCCACTTT. Residues: CASSTLGITNSPLHF.

V and J are TRBV5-1 and TRBJ1-5, with 9 bases aligning to TRBD1. The V and J ends lost 0 bases and 5 bases, in that order; junction bases with no gene match: 0. This CDR3 has 14 residues. Germline assignment: CDR1 SGHRS and CDR2 YFSETQ. CDR3 in amino acids: CASSLGTGDQPQHF. The CDR3 DNA follows: TGCGCCAGCAGCTTGGGGACAGGGGATCAGCCCCAGCATTTT.

This chain links TRBV6-5 with TRBJ1-6; D ambiguous. The germline CDR1 and CDR2 sequences are MNHEY and SVGAGI. This CDR3 is built from 14 residues. Trimming left V 6 bases short and J 4 bases short, with 10 bases between. CDR3 loop: CASRGGYYNSPLHF. As DNA, the CDR3 is TGTGCCAGCAGAGGAGGTTATTATAATTCACCCCTCCACTTT.

The V call is TRBV7-2, the J call TRBJ1-1; TRBD1 matches 7 bases. CDR1 is SGHTA and CDR2 is FQGNSA in the germline V gene. The CDR3 is made up of 14 amino acids. V lost 2 bases and J lost 4; bases outside the gene matches: 4. Here the CDR3 reads CASSLQGQVTEAFF. The CDR3 DNA is TGTGCCAGCAGCTTACAAGGACAGGTCACTGAAGCTTTCTTT.

This rearrangement joins TRBV12-3 or TRBV12-4 to TRBJ2-3; D is unclear. This CDR3 has 13 amino acids. The germline V and J ends were trimmed by 3 bases and 0 bases, with 4 bases remaining between them. This chain's CDR3 is CASSLASTDTQYF. The CDR3 DNA is TGTGCCAGCAGTTTGGCTAGCACAGATACGCAGTATTTT.

The rearrangement joins TRBV2 to TRBJ2-7; D is ambiguous. This CDR3 spans 14 amino acids. V shed 3 bases and J shed 0 bases, with 9 bases lying between them. Germline V gives CDR1 SNHLY, CDR2 FYNNEI. This CDR3 reads CASSDSGYSYEQYF. CDR3 DNA sequence: TGTGCCAGCAGTGATTCCGGGTACTCCTACGAGCAGTACTTC.

The chain employs TRBV7-9 and TRBJ2-3, with TRBD2 matching over 9 bases. V lost 1 base to trimming and J lost 2 bases; unmatched junction nucleotides: 7. This CDR3 spans 17 amino acids. The V gene's germline CDR1 is SEHNR and CDR2 FQNEAQ (reference sequence). The CDR3 nucleotides are TGTGCCAGCAGCTTAGGGCTAGCGGGACTCCTCACAGATACGCAGTATTTT. Its translation: CASSLGLAGLLTDTQYF.

The chain links TRBV3-1 (or the pseudogene TRBV3-2) to TRBJ1-1; 7 bases are shared with TRBD1. The CDR3 is made up of 17 amino acids. Trimming cost V 1 base and J 6 bases; bases outside gene matches: 14. Germline CDR1 is LGHDT and CDR2 is YNNKEL (reference sequence). The CDR3 DNA reads TGTGCCAGCAGCCAAGTAGGCAGGGGGAGAAGGATGGCTGAAGCTTTCTTT. Protein product: CASSQVGRGRRMAEAFF.

The J gene is TRBJ2-1, the V gene TRBV10-3, with 7 bases aligning to TRBD1. Losses at the gene ends were 10 bases for V and 8 bases for J; bases not matched to a gene: 8. The CDR3 totals 12 residues. Germline V gene sequence: CDR1 ENHRY, CDR2 SYGVKD. The CDR3 coding sequence is TGTGCCACCGGACAGGCCGGGGATGAGCAGTTCTTC. It yields the protein CATGQAGDEQFF.

The chain joins TRBV11-2 to TRBJ1-6; 8 bases line up with TRBD1. The germline gives CDR1 SGHAT, CDR2 FQNNGV. Unmatched junction bases numbered 7, after V lost 5 bases and J lost 10 bases. The CDR3 runs 14 residues. In nucleotides, the CDR3 is TGTGCCAGCAGCACTCGACAGGGGCTATCACCCCTCCACTTT. This sequence encodes CASSTRQGLSPLHF.

This clone has just a few counts. The chain recombines TRBV5-1 with TRBJ2-6; the D is unclear. Germline loops: CDR1 SGHRS, CDR2 YFSETQ. The CDR3 is 14 amino acids. V lost 2 bases and J 0 bases, leaving 3 bases between the germline ends. CDR3 coding DNA: TGCGCCAGCAGCTTCGGCTCTGGGGCCAACGTCCTGACTTTC. Its protein is CASSFGSGANVLTF.

The chain's CDR3 is CASSAYRGSLGGSGQPQHF. The CDR3 nucleotides are TGTGCCAGCAGCGCCTACAGGGGCTCGCTAGGCGGTAGCGGACAGCCCCAGCATTTT. V is TRBV21-1 and J is TRBJ1-5; the table calls TRBD1, which could not be checked here. TRBV21-1 is a listed pseudogene. There are 19 residues in the CDR3.